The 21 T cell receptor beta chains presented below share a single source sample, sequenced in a study of T cell responses to AZD1222 COVID-19 vaccine. The assay was immunoSEQ multiplex PCR, and TCRdb's table has in-frame clones only and misses some. This table holds roughly 100,000 clones, 70% to 90% found once. The material sequenced was peripheral blood, taken on day 0 of AZD1222 vaccination. All receptors come from an adult in good health.

This chain links TRBV2 with TRBJ1-1, with D possibly matching TRBD1 (6 bases). Germline V lookup: CDR1 SNHLY, CDR2 FYNNEI. V gave up 2 bases and J gave up 10 bases, with 14 bases separating them. The CDR3 consists of 13 residues. CDR3 coding DNA: TGTGCCAGCAGTGAACGGGCAGGGGATCCAGCTTTCTTT. The encoded protein is CASSERAGDPAFF.

The chain is built from TRBV20-1 and TRBJ2-2, with D tentatively TRBD1 (6 bases). The germline V gene has CDR1 DFQATT and CDR2 SNEGSKA (reference sequence). V gave up 3 bases and J gave up 0 bases, with 8 bases separating them. This CDR3 comprises 14 residues. The CDR3: CSASTGTNTGELFF. CDR3 DNA: TGCAGTGCTAGTACAGGGACGAACACCGGGGAGCTGTTTTTT.

The chain uses TRBV5-1 and TRBJ2-2; D gene uncertain. The CDR3 contains 14 residues. Germline CDR1 SGHRS, CDR2 YFSETQ. V lost 0 bases and J 4 bases, leaving 7 bases between the germline ends. CDR3 sequence (DNA): TGCGCCAGCAGCTTGGGTCAGGTCACCGGGGAGCTGTTTTTT. As protein: CASSLGQVTGELFF.

The chain recombines TRBV19 with TRBJ2-2; D is perhaps TRBD2 (7 bases). The CDR3 is 14 amino acids. The germline V gene encodes CDR1 LNHDA and CDR2 SQIVND (reference sequence). Trimming cost V 8 bases and J 2 bases, with 12 bases left between them. In DNA form, the CDR3 reads TGTGCCAGTTGGGGGGGCTTTAACACCGGGGAGCTGTTTTTT. It specifies CASWGGFNTGELFF. Looking up the rest from reference TRBV19 and TRBJ2-2 gives the full variable domain: DGGITQSPKYLFRKEGQNVTLSCEQNLNHDAMYWYRQDPGQGLRLIYYSQIVNDFQKGDIAEGYSVSREKKESFPLTVTSAQKNPTAFYLCASWGGFNTGELFFGEGSRLTVL.

This clone was seen ten or more times. The V and J genes are TRBV7-9 and TRBJ2-7, with 9 positions matching TRBD2. V lost 5 bases and J lost 0; bases outside the gene matches: 5. CDR3 length equals 15 residues. CDR1 is SEHNR, CDR2 FQNEAQ, per germline (reference sequence). The CDR3 DNA reads as TGTGCCAGCAGCCCCGGACTAGCGAGCTCCTACGAGCAGTACTTC. This sequence encodes CASSPGLASSYEQYF.

This chain joins TRBV5-1 and TRBJ1-5; weak D call: TRBD1 (5 bases). V shed 5 bases and J shed 5 bases, with 14 bases lying between them. The CDR3 is 14 residues long. Germline assignment: CDR1 SGHRS and CDR2 YFSETQ. The DNA of the CDR3 is TGCGCCAGCAGTCCGGGGTGGGGGGATCAGCCCCAGCATTTT. Translation: CASSPGWGDQPQHF.

In this sample, this clone turned up a few times. The chain uses TRBV28 and TRBJ1-5, with unresolved D. Per the germline V gene, CDR1 is MDHEN and CDR2 is SYDVKM. The V and J ends lost 6 bases and 2 bases respectively, with 2 bases between them. The CDR3 spans 11 residues. CDR3: CASRGNQPQHF. CDR3 coding DNA: TGTGCCAGCAGGGGCAATCAGCCCCAGCATTTT.

V is TRBV7-2 and J is TRBJ2-5; unclear D gene. Looked up from germline, CDR1 is SGHTA and CDR2 is FQGNSA. The CDR3 is made up of 12 amino acids. Trimming took 5 bases from V and 6 from J, leaving 10 bases between them. The CDR3 DNA reads TGTGCCAGCAGCCTCGGTCCGAAGACCCAGTACTTC. Protein product: CASSLGPKTQYF.

For the CDR3, the DNA is TGCGCCAGCAGCTTGCCCCCAGGGAGGCCCGAGATAGCTAACTATGGCTACACCTTC. It specifies CASSLPPGRPEIANYGYTF. The chain uses TRBV5-1 and TRBJ1-2, with TRBD1 as a possible D gene (5 bases). With 1 base removed from V and 0 bases from J, the gap between germline ends came to 22 bases. The germline gives CDR1 SGHRS, CDR2 YFSETQ. This CDR3 spans 19 amino acids.

The table lists this clone with a count of one. The chain links TRBV15 to TRBJ2-7, with TRBD1 matching over 9 bases. This CDR3 has 14 residues. Looked up from germline, CDR1 is LNHNV and CDR2 is YYDKDF (reference sequence). J lost 5 bases, V lost 1 base, and 3 bases had no gene match. CDR3 nucleotides: TGTGCCACCAGCAGAGTCCGGGACAGGGACGAGCAGTACTTC. Its translation: CATSRVRDRDEQYF.

This chain joins TRBV7-9 and TRBJ2-1; 12 positions match TRBD2. V trimming: 4 bases; J trimming: 6 bases; junction bases outside the gene matches: 10. CDR1 and CDR2 (germline): SEHNR, FQNEAQ (reference sequence). CDR3 length: 17 residues. CDR3 coding DNA: TGTGCCAGCAGCTCCCTCTGGCTAGCGGGAGGGCGCAATGAGCAGTTCTTC. Encoded protein: CASSSLWLAGGRNEQFF.

This clone was detected once. J is TRBJ1-3 and V is TRBV7-9; possibly TRBD1 for D (5 bases). CDR3 length: 17 residues. Germline CDR1 and CDR2: SEHNR and FQNEAQ (reference sequence). V was cut by 5 bases and J by 0 bases, with 17 bases left in between. The CDR3 nucleotides are TGTGCCAGCAGCCTGCGGGGGTTAAGGGGCTCTGGAAACACCATATATTTT. Translation gives CASSLRGLRGSGNTIYF.

The count of this clone is one. As DNA, the CDR3 is TGTGCCAGCAGCCAAGGGACAGGGGATGGCTACACCTTC. Translated: CASSQGTGDGYTF. The chain joins TRBV3-1 (or the pseudogene TRBV3-2) to TRBJ1-2, with 9 bases identical to TRBD1. Germline CDR1 is LGHDT and CDR2 is YNNKEL (reference sequence). Trimming took 1 base from V and 6 from J; bases not matched to a gene: 0. CDR3 length: 13 residues.

The gene calls are TRBV6-5 and TRBJ1-3, with a possible D match to TRBD1 (5 bases). Deletions cut 6 bases from V and 5 bases from J, with 11 bases between. The V gene's germline CDR1 is MNHEY and CDR2 SVGAGI. This CDR3 region has 13 residues. This CDR3 is CASRVGTRNTIYF. CDR3 nucleotides: TGTGCCAGCAGGGTGGGGACGAGAAACACCATATATTTT.

The J gene is TRBJ2-6, the V gene TRBV9; no clear D. The CDR3 covers 15 residues. Germline CDR1 reads SGDLS; CDR2 reads YYNGEE. V lost 1 base, J lost 4 bases, and 9 bases lay in between. CDR3 nucleotide sequence: TGTGCCAGCAGCGTATCCTTTTCCGGGGCCAACGTCCTGACTTTC. Protein product: CASSVSFSGANVLTF.

J is TRBJ2-1 and V is TRBV19, with D possibly matching TRBD2 (5 bases). The ends were cut back, 3 bases at V and 5 bases at J, with 11 bases in the middle. Germline V lookup: CDR1 LNHDA, CDR2 SQIVND (reference sequence). The CDR3 is made up of 14 amino acids. In DNA form, the CDR3 reads TGTGCCAGTAGTATTTTAGCGATCAACAATGAGCAGTTCTTC. Residues: CASSILAINNEQFF. Full variable domain (remainder filled in from reference TRBV19 and TRBJ2-1): DGGITQSPKYLFRKEGQNVTLSCEQNLNHDAMYWYRQDPGQGLRLIYYSQIVNDFQKGDIAEGYSVSREKKESFPLTVTSAQKNPTAFYLCASSILAINNEQFFGPGTRLTVL.

By proportion, this clone is medium-sized. The rearrangement links TRBV10-1 to TRBJ2-1; TRBD2 aligns across 8 bases. CDR1 is WNHNN and CDR2 is SYGVQD in the germline V gene (reference sequence). The CDR3 covers 13 residues. Germline trimming cut 6 bases from V and 8 bases from J; bases unmatched to any gene: 6. The CDR3 sequence: CASSSTSEDEQFF. CDR3 coding DNA: TGCGCCAGCAGCTCGACTAGCGAGGATGAGCAGTTCTTC.

CDR3 region: CATSIGRSYNEQFF. The CDR3 DNA reads as TGTGCCACCAGCATCGGGAGGTCCTACAATGAGCAGTTCTTC. V gene TRBV15 combines with J gene TRBJ2-1; 7 bases align to TRBD2. From germline, CDR1 is LNHNV and CDR2 YYDKDF (reference sequence). The CDR3 is made up of 14 amino acids. V shed 4 bases and J 1 base; nucleotides not matched to a gene: 1.

The J gene is TRBJ2-7, the V gene TRBV7-3; the D is unclear. The CDR3 loop spans 14 amino acids. V dropped 5 bases and J dropped 5 bases, with 16 bases sitting between them. CDR1 is SGHTA, CDR2 FQGTGA, per germline. The chain's CDR3 is CASSPDSSRDEQYF. In DNA form, the CDR3 reads TGTGCCAGCAGCCCCGACTCCTCTAGGGACGAGCAGTACTTC.

J is TRBJ1-1 and V is TRBV2; D may be TRBD1 (5 bases). Germline V lookup: CDR1 SNHLY, CDR2 FYNNEI. CDR3 length equals 16 residues. The V end lost 4 bases, the J end lost 1 base, and 16 bases lay between the germline ends. The CDR3 region has the DNA TGTGCCAGCAGTGTCAGTCGACAGTCCGGGAACACTGAAGCTTTCTTT. The encoded protein is CASSVSRQSGNTEAFF.

The table lists this clone with a count of one. The chain carries TRBV6-6 and TRBJ1-1; D unresolved. The V end lost 2 bases, the J end lost 5 bases, and 9 bases lay between the germline ends. Per the germline V gene, CDR1 is MNHNY and CDR2 is SVGAGI (reference sequence). The CDR3 extends over 13 amino acids. The CDR3 DNA reads TGTGCCAGCAGTTACCGGGAGAAGACTGAAGCTTTCTTT. This translates into CASSYREKTEAFF.